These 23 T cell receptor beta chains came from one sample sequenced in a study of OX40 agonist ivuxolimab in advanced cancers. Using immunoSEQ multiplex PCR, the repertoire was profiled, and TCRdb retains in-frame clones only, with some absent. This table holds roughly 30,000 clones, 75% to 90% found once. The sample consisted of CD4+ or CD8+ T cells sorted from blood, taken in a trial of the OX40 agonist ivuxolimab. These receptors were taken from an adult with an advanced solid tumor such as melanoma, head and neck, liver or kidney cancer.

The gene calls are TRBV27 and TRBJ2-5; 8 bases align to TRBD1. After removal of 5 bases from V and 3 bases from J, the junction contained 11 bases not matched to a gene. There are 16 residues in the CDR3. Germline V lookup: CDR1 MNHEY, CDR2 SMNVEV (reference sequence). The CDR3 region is CASSPRDRTSKETQYF. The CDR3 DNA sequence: TGTGCCAGCAGTCCCCGGGACAGGACGTCCAAAGAGACCCAGTACTTC.

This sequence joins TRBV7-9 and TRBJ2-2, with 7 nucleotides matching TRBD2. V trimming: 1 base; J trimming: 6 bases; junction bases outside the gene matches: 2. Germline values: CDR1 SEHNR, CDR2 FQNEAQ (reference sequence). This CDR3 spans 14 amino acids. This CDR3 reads CASSLGGSSGELFF. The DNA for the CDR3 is TGTGCCAGCAGCTTAGGCGGGAGTTCCGGGGAGCTGTTTTTT.

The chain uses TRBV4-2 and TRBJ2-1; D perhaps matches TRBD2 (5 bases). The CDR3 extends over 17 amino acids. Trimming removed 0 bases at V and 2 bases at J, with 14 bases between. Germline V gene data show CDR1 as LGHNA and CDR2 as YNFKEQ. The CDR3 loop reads CASSQESPAEPYNEQFF. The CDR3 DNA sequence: TGTGCCAGCAGCCAAGAAAGCCCAGCGGAGCCCTACAATGAGCAGTTCTTC.

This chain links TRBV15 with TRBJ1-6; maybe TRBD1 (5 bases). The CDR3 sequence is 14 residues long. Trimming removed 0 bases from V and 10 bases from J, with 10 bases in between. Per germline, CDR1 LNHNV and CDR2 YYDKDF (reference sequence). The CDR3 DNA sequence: TGTGCCACCAGCAGAGACAGGGAGGGATCACCCCTCCACTTT. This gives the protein CATSRDREGSPLHF.

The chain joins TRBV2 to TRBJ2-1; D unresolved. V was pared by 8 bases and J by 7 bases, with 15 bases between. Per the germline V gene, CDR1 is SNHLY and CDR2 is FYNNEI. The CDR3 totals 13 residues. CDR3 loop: CASPAVVPNEQFF. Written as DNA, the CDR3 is TGTGCCAGCCCCGCGGTGGTCCCAAATGAGCAGTTCTTC.

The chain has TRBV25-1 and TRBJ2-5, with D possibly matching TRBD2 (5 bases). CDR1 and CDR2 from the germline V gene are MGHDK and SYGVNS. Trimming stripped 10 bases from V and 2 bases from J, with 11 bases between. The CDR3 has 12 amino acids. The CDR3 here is CATSSGQETQYF. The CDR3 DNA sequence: TGTGCCACCTCGTCGGGGCAAGAGACCCAGTACTTC.

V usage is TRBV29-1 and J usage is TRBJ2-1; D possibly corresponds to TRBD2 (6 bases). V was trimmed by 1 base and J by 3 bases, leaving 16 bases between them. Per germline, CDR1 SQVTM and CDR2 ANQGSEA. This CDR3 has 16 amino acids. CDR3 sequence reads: CSVEVKRDFRYNEQFF. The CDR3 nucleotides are TGCAGCGTTGAAGTTAAGAGGGACTTCCGCTACAATGAGCAGTTCTTC.

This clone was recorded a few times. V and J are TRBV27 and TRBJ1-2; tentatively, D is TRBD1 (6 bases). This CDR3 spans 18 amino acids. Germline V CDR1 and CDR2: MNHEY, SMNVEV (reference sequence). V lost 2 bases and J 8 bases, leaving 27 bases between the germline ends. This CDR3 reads CASSLQLVGGAPRGGYTF. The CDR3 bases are TGTGCCAGCAGTTTACAACTTGTCGGGGGCGCCCCCAGGGGAGGCTACACCTTC.

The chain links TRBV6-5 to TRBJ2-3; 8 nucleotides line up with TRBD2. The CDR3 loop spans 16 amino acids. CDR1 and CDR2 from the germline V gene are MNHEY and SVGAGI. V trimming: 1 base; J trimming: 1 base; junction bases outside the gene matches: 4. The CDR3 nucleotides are TGTGCCAGCAGTTACTTTCGAGCGGGAGGCACAGATACGCAGTATTTT. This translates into CASSYFRAGGTDTQYF.

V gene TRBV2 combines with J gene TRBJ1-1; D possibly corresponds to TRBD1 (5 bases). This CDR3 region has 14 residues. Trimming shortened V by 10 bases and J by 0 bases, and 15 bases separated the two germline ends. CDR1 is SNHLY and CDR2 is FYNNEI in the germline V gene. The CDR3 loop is CATNWGGLNTEAFF. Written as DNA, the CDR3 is TGTGCCACCAACTGGGGGGGATTGAACACTGAAGCTTTCTTT.

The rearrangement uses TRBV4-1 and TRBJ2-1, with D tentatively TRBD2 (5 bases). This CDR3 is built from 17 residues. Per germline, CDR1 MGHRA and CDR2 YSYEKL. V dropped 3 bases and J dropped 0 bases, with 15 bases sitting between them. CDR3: CASSQKDSPSSYNEQFF. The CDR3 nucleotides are TGCGCCAGCAGCCAGAAGGACTCCCCGAGCTCCTACAATGAGCAGTTCTTC.

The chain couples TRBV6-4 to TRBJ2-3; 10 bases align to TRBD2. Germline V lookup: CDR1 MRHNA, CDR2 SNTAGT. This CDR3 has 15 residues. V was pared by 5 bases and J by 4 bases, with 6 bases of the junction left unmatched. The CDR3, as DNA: TGTGCCAGCAGTCCTAGCGGGAGTCCGGCAGATACGCAGTATTTT. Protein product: CASSPSGSPADTQYF.

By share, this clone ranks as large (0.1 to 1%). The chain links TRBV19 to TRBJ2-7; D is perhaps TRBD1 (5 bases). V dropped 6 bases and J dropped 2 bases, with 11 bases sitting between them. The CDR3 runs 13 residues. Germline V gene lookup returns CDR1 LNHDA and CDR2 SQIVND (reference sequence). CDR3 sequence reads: CASSQGVTYEQYF. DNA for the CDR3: TGTGCCAGTAGCCAAGGGGTAACCTACGAGCAGTACTTC.

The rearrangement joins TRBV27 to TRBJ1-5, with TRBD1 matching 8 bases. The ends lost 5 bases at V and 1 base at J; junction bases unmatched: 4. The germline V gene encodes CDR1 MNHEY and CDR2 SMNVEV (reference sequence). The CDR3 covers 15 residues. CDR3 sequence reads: CASSITGGSNQPQHF. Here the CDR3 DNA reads TGTGCCAGCAGTATTACAGGGGGAAGCAATCAGCCCCAGCATTTT.

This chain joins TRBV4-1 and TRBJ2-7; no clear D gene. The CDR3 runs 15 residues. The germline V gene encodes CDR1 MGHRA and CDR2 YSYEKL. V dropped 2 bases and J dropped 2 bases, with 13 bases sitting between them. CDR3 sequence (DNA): TGCGCCAGCAGCCAAACGAGCGACGGTGCCTACGAGCAGTACTTC. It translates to CASSQTSDGAYEQYF.

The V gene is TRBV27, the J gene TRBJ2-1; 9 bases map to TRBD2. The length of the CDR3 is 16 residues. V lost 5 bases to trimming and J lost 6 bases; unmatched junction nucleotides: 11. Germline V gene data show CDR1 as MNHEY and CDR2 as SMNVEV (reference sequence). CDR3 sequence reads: CASSLLGLAGSNEQFF. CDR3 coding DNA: TGTGCCAGCAGTCTCCTTGGGCTAGCGGGATCCAATGAGCAGTTCTTC.

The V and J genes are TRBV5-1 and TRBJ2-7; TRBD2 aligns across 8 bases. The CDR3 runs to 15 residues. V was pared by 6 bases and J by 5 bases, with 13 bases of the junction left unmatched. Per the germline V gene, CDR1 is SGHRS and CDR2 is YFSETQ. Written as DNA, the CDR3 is TGCGCCAGCAACCCCGGGGCGGGAGGCCCCCACGAGCAGTACTTC. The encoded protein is CASNPGAGGPHEQYF.

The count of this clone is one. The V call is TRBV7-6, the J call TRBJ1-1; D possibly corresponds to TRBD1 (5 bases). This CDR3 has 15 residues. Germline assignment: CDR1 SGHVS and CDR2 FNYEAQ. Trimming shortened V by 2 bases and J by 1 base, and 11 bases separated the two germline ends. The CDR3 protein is CASSLRQGGNTEAFF. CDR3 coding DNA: TGTGCCAGCAGCTTAAGGCAGGGTGGGAACACTGAAGCTTTCTTT.

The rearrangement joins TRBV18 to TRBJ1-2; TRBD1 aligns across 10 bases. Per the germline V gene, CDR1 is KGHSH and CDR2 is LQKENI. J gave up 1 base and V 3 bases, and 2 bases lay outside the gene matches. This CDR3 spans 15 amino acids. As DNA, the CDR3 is TGTGCCAGCTCACCGGGACAGGGGCTTAACTATGGCTACACCTTC. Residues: CASSPGQGLNYGYTF.

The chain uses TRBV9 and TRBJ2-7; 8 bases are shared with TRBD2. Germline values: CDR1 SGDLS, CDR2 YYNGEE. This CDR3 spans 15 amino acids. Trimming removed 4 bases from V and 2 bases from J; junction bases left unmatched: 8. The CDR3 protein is CASSSGVAGTYEQYF. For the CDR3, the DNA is TGTGCCAGCAGCAGCGGTGTAGCGGGGACCTACGAGCAGTACTTC. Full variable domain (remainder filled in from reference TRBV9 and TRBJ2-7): DSGVTQTPKHLITATGQRVTLRCSPRSGDLSVYWYQQSLDQGLQFLIQYYNGEERAKGNILERFSAQQFPDLHSELNLSSLELGDSALYFCASSSGVAGTYEQYFGPGTRLTVT.

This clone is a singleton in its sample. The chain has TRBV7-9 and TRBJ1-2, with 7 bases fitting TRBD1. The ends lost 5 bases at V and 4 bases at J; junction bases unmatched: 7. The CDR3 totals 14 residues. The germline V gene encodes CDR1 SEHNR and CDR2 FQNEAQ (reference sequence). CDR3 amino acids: CASSAMTGSYGYTF. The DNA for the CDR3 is TGTGCCAGCAGCGCAATGACAGGGTCCTATGGCTACACCTTC.

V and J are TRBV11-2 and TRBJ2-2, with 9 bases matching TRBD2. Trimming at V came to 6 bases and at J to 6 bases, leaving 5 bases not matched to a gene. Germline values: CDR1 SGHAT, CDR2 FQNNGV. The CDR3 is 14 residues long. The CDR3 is CASRTSGAPGELFF. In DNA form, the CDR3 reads TGTGCCAGCAGGACTAGCGGTGCACCCGGGGAGCTGTTTTTT.

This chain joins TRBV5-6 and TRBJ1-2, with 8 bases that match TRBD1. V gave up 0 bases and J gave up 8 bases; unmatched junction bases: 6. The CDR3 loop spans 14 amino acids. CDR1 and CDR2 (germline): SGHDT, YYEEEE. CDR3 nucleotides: TGTGCCAGCAGCTTGGAGGCAGGGGGCTTGGGCTACACCTTC. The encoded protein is CASSLEAGGLGYTF.